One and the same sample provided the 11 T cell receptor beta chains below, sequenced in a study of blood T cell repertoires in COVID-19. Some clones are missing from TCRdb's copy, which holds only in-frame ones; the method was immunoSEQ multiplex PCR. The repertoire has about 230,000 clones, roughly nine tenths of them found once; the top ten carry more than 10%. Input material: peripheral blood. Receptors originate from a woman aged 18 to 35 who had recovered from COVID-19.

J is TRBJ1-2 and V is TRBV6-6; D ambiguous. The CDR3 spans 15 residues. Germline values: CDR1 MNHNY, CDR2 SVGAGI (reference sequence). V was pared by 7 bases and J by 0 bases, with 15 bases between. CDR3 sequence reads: CASTGRLPANYGYTF. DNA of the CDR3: TGTGCCAGCACGGGAAGACTTCCTGCTAACTATGGCTACACCTTC.

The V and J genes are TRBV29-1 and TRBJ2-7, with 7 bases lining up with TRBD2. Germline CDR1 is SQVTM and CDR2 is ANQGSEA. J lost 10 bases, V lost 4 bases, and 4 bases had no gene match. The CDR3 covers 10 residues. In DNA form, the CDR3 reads TGCAGCGTTGTGTCGGGGGGACAGTACTTC. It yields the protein CSVVSGGQYF.

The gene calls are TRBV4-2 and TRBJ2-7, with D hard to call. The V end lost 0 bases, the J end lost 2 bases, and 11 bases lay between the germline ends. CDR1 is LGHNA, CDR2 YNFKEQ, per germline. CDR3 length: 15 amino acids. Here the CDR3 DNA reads TGTGCCAGCAGCCAAGACAGAGCGTATCCCTACGAGCAGTACTTC. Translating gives CASSQDRAYPYEQYF.

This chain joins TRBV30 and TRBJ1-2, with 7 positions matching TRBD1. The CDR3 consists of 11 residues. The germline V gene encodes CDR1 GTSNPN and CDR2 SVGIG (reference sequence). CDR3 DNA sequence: TGTGCGTGGGGGGCAGGGGGTGGCTACACCTTC. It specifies CAWGAGGGYTF.

The CDR3 bases are TGTGCCAGCAGCCAAGGGACTAGCGGGAGATGGAAGCAGTACTTC. Its translation: CASSQGTSGRWKQYF. The chain recombines TRBV3-1 (or the pseudogene TRBV3-2) with TRBJ2-7; 13 nucleotides agree with TRBD2. Per the germline V gene, CDR1 is LGHDT and CDR2 is YNNKEL (reference sequence). CDR3 size: 15 residues. V lost 1 base to trimming and J lost 8 bases; unmatched junction nucleotides: 5.

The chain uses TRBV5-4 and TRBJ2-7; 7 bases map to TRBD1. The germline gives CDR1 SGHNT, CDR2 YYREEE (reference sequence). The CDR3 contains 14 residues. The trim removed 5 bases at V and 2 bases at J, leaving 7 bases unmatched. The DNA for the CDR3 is TGTGCCAGCAGGTCCCGGGACAGCCCCTACGAGCAGTACTTC. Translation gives CASRSRDSPYEQYF. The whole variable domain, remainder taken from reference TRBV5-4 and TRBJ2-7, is ETGVTQSPTHLIKTRGQQVTLRCSSQSGHNTVSWYQQALGQGPQFIFQYYREEENGRGNFPPRFSGLQFPNYSSELNVNALELDDSALYLCASRSRDSPYEQYFGPGTRLTVT.

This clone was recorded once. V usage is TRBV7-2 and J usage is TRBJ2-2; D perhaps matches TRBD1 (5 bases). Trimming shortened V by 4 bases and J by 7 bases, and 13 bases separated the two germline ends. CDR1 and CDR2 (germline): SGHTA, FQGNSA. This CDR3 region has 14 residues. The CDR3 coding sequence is TGTGCCAGCAGCTCCGGACCCCAGGGCGGGGAGCTGTTTTTT. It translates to CASSSGPQGGELFF.

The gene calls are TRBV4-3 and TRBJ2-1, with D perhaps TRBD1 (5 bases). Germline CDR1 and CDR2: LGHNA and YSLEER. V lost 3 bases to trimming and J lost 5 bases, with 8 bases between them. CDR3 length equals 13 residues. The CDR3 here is CASSHTTDNEQFF. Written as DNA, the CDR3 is TGCGCCAGCAGCCACACGACAGACAATGAGCAGTTCTTC.

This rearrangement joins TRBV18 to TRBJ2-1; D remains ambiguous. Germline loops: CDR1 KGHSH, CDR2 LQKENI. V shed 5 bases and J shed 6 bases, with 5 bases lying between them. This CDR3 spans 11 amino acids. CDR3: CASSKSNEQFF. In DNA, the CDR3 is TGTGCCAGCTCAAAGAGCAATGAGCAGTTCTTC.

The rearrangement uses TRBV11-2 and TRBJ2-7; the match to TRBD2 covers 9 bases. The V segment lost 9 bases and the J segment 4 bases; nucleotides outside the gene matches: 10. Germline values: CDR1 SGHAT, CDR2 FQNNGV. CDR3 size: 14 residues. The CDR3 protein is CASTSSGSRYEQYF. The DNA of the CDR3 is TGTGCCAGTACTAGTAGCGGGAGTAGGTACGAGCAGTACTTC.

The CDR3 DNA reads as TGTGCCAGCAGCTTACTACTAGCGGGAGGGGTCAATGAGCAGTTCTTC. Protein sequence: CASSLLLAGGVNEQFF. The gene calls are TRBV7-3 and TRBJ2-1, with 13 bases that match TRBD2. J was trimmed by 6 bases and V by 2 bases; bases with no gene match: 4. The CDR3 has 16 residues. Germline CDR1 SGHTA, CDR2 FQGTGA.